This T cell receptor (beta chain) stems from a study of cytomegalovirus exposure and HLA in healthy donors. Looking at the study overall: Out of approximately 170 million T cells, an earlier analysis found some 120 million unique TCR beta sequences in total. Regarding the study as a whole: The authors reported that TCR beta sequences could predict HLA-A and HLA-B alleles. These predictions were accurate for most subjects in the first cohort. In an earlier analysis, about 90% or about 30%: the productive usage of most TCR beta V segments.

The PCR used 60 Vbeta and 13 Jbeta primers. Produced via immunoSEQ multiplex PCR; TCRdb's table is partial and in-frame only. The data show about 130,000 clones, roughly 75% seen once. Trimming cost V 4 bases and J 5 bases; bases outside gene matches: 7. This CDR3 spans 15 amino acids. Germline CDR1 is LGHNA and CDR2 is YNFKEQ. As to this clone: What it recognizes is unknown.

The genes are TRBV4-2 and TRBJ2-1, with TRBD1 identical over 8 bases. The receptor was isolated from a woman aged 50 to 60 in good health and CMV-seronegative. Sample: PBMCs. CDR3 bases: TGTGCCAGCAGCCTCGGACAGGGTTATGACAATGAGCAGTTCTTC. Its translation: CASSLGQGYDNEQFF.